This TCR beta chain is from a study of breast tumors, draining lymph nodes, adjacent tissues. The sample holds many counts of this clonotype. Samples came from axillary lymph nodes draining the breast cancer. MiXCR was run by TCRdb on the multiplex PCR reads, yielding one entry per CDR3 protein. The table shows under 350,000 distinct CDR3 sequences, with about 33% occurring only once. This CDR3 region has 11 residues. Germline CDR1 and CDR2: DFQATT and SNEGSKA (reference sequence). V was shortened by 6 bases and J by 5 bases, with 10 bases between the two germline ends. This chain uses TRBV20-1 with TRBJ1-2, with D unclear. Specimen: axillary lymph node tissue. The source is a female donor with breast cancer. Some clones in this sample may be carry-over from other donors' samples. Written as DNA, the CDR3 is TGCAGTGCCCCGGGATCGTATGGCTACACCTTC. This gives the protein CSAPGSYGYTF.